Below, 5 T cell receptor beta chains from the same sample are listed, as sequenced in a study of blood T cells in healthy people across ages. Sample-barcoded 5' priming and a J-beta primer mix drove a second PCR of 7 to 11 cycles. TCRdb redid the calling of the 5' RACE reads with MiXCR, one entry per CDR3 protein. The sample contains around 280,000 distinct CDR3 sequences, 25% to 30% of which appear only once. Material: blood. All receptors derive from a woman aged 65 to 85 in good health.

This clonotype was found a few times. This rearrangement joins TRBV12-3 or TRBV12-4 to TRBJ1-5; D call uncertain. Trimming removed 6 bases at V and 7 bases at J, with 10 bases between. CDR3 length equals 12 residues. The CDR3 is CASRRGLQPQHF. DNA of the CDR3: TGTGCCAGCAGAAGAGGGTTACAGCCCCAGCATTTT.

The chain has TRBV6-2 or TRBV6-3 and TRBJ2-1; D gene unclear. This CDR3 contains 15 residues. The ends were cut back, 2 bases at V and 3 bases at J, with 11 bases in the middle. Germline-derived CDR1 and CDR2 are MNHEY and SVGEGT. CDR3: CASSYGTVLYNEQFF. The CDR3 DNA is TGTGCCAGCAGTTACGGAACGGTCCTCTACAATGAGCAGTTCTTC.

This chain connects TRBV4-3 to TRBJ2-5, with a tentative D call TRBD1 (6 bases). CDR1 and CDR2 (germline): LGHNA, YSLEER. V lost 1 base to trimming and J lost 4 bases, with 19 bases between them. The CDR3 is made up of 17 amino acids. Written as DNA, the CDR3 is TGCGCCAGCAGCCAAGTTGTTCACCGGCTAGGGGGAGAGACCCAGTACTTC. Protein product: CASSQVVHRLGGETQYF.

This clonotype was seen a few times. V and J are TRBV28 and TRBJ2-5; D is ambiguous. The CDR3 has 14 residues. Germline-derived CDR1 and CDR2 are MDHEN and SYDVKM. Trimming left V 10 bases short and J 1 base short, with 16 bases between. CDR3 loop: CATRLFRVQETQYF. The DNA of the CDR3 is TGTGCCACCAGGTTGTTTAGGGTCCAAGAGACCCAGTACTTC.

This chain uses TRBV29-1 with TRBJ2-4; maybe TRBD1 (5 bases). This CDR3 comprises 12 residues. Germline V CDR1 and CDR2: SQVTM, ANQGSEA. V dropped 4 bases and J dropped 3 bases, with 7 bases sitting between them. Here the CDR3 reads CSVGDSKNIQYF. CDR3 bases: TGCAGCGTTGGTGACAGCAAAAACATTCAGTACTTC.